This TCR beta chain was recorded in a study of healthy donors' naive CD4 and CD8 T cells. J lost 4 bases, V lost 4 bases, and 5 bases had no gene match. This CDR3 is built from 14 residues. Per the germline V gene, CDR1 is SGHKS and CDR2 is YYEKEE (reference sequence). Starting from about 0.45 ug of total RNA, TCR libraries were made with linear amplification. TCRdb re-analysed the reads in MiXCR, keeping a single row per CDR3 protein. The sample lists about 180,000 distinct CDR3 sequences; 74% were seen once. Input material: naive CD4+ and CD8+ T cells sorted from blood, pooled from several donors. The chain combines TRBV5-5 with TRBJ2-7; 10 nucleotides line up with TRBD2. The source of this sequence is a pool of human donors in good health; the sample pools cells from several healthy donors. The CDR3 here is CASSPGLAEYEQYF. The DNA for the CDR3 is TGTGCCAGCAGCCCTGGACTAGCGGAATACGAGCAGTACTTC.